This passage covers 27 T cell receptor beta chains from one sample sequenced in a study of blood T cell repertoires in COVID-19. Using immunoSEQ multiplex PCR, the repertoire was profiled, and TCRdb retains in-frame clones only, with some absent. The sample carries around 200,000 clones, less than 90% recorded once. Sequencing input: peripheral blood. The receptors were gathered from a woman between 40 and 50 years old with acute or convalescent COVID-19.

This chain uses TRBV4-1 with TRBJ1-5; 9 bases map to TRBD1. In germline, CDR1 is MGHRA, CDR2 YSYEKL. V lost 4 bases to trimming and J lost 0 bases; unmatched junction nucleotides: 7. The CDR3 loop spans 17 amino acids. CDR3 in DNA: TGCGCCAGCAGCCTGGTCCCGGGACAGGGTAGCAATCAGCCCCAGCATTTT. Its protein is CASSLVPGQGSNQPQHF.

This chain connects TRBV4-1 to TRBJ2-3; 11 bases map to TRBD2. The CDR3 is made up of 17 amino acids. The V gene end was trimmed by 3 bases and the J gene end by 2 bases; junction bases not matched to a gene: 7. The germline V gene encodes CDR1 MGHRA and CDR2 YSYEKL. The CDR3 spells CASSHPPLAGDTDTQYF. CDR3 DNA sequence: TGCGCCAGCAGCCATCCCCCACTAGCGGGGGACACAGATACGCAGTATTTT.

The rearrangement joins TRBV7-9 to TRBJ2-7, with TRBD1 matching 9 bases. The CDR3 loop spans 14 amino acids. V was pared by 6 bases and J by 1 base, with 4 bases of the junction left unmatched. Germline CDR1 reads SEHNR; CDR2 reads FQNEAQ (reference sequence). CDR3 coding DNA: TGTGCCAGCAGTTCGACAGGGGGTTCCTACGAGCAGTACTTC. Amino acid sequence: CASSSTGGSYEQYF.

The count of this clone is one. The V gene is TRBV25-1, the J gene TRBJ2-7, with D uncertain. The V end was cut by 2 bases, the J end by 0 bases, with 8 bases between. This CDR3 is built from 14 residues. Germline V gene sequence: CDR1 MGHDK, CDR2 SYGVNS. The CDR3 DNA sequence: TGTGCCAGCAGTGAAATACAAAGCTCCTACGAGCAGTACTTC. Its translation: CASSEIQSSYEQYF.

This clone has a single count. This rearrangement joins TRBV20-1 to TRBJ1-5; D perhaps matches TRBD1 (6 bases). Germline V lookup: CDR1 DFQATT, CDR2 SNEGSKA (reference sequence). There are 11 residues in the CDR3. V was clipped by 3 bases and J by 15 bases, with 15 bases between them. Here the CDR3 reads CSASLKQGTHF. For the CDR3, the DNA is TGCAGTGCTAGTTTAAAACAGGGAACGCATTTT.

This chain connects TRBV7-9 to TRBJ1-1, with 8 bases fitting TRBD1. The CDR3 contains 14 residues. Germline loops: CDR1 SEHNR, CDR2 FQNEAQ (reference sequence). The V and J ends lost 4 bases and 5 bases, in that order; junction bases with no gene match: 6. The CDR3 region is CASSSQGAQTEAFF. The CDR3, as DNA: TGTGCCAGCAGCTCTCAGGGGGCGCAGACTGAAGCTTTCTTT.

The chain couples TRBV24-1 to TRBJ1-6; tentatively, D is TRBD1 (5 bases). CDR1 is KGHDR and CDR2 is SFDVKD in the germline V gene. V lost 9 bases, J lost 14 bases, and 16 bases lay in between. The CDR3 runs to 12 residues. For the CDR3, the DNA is TGTGCCACCTCAGACAAGGGAGGGGCCCTCCACTTT. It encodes CATSDKGGALHF.

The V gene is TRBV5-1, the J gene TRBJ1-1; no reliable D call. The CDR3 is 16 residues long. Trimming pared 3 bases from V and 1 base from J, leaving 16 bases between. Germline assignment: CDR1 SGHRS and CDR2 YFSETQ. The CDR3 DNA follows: TGCGCCAGCAGCTACGTTCCGTTGGGCCCGAACACTGAAGCTTTCTTT. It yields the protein CASSYVPLGPNTEAFF.

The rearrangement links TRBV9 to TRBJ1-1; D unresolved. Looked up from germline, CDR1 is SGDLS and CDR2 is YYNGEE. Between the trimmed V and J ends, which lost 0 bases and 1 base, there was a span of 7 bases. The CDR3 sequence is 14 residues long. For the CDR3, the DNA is TGTGCCAGCAGCGTAGGCTACGGGAACACTGAAGCTTTCTTT. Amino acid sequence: CASSVGYGNTEAFF.

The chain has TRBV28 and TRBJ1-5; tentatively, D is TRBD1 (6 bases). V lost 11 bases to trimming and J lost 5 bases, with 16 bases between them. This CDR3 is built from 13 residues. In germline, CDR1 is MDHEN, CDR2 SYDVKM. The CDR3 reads CAAERGAYQPQHF. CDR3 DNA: TGTGCCGCGGAGCGGGGGGCCTATCAGCCCCAGCATTTT. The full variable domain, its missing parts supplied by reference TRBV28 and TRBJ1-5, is DVKVTQSSRYLVKRTGEKVFLECVQDMDHENMFWYRQDPGLGLRLIYFSYDVKMKEKGDIPEGYSVSREKKERFSLILESASTNQTSMYLCAAERGAYQPQHFGDGTRLSIL.

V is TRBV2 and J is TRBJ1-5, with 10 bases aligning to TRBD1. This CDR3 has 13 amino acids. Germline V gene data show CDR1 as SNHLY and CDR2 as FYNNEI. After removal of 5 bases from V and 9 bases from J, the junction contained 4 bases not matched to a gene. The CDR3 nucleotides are TGTGCCAGCAGTCAGGACAGGGGGGCGCCCCAGCATTTT. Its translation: CASSQDRGAPQHF.

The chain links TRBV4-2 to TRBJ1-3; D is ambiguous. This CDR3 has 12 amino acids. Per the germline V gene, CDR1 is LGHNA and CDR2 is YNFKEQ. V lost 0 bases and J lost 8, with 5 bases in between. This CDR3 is CASSQEGDTIYF. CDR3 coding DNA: TGTGCCAGCAGCCAAGAGGGAGACACCATATATTTT.

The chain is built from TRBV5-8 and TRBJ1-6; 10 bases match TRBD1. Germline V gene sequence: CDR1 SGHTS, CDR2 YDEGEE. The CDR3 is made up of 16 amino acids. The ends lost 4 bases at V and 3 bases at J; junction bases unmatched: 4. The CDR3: CASSPGTGDYNSPLHF. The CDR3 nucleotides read TGTGCCAGCAGCCCAGGGACAGGGGACTATAATTCACCCCTCCACTTT.

CDR3 sequence reads: CASSYGGPILDEQFF. For the CDR3, the DNA is TGTGCCAGCAGTTACGGGGGCCCCATTTTGGATGAGCAGTTCTTC. The chain joins TRBV6-5 to TRBJ2-1; D is possibly TRBD1 (6 bases). This CDR3 has 15 amino acids. Germline V CDR1 and CDR2: MNHEY, SVGAGI. Trimming pared 2 bases from V and 8 bases from J, leaving 16 bases between.

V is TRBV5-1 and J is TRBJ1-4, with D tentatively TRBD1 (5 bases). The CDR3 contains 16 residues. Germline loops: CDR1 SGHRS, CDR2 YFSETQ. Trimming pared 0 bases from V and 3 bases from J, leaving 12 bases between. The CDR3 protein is CASSLGPGTPNEKLFF. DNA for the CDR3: TGCGCCAGCAGCTTGGGTCCAGGGACTCCTAATGAAAAACTGTTTTTT. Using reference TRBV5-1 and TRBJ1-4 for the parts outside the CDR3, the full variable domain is KAGVTQTPRYLIKTRGQQVTLSCSPISGHRSVSWYQQTPGQGLQFLFEYFSETQRNKGNFPGRFSGRQFSNSRSEMNVSTLELGDSALYLCASSLGPGTPNEKLFFGSGTQLSVL.

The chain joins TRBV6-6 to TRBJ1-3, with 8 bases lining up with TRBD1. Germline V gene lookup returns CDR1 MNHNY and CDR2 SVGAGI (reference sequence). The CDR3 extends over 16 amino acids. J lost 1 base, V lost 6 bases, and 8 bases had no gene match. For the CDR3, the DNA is TGTGCCAGCAGATTTCCGGACAGGGAATCTGGAAACACCATATATTTT. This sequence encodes CASRFPDRESGNTIYF.

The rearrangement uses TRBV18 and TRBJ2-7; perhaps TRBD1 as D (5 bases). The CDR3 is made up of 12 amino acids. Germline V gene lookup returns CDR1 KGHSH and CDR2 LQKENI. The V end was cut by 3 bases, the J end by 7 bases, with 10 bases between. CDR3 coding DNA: TGTGCCAGCTCACCTAGGGGCTCGGAGCAGTACTTC. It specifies CASSPRGSEQYF.

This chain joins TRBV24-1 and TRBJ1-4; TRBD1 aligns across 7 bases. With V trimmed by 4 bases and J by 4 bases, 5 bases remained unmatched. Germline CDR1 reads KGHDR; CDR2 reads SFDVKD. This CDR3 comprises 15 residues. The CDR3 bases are TGTGCCACCAGTGACACCCAGGGGGGTAATGAAAAACTGTTTTTT. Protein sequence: CATSDTQGGNEKLFF.

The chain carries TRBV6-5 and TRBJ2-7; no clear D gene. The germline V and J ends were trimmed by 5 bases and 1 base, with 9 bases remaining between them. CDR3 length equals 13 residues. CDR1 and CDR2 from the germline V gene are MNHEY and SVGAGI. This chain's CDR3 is CASSPGRSYEQYF. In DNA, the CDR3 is TGTGCCAGCAGTCCGGGTCGGTCCTACGAGCAGTACTTC.

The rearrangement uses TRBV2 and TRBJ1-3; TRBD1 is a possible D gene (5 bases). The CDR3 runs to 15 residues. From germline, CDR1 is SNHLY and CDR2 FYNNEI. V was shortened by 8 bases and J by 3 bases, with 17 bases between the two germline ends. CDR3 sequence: CASATGTLLGNTIYF. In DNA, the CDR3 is TGTGCCAGCGCCACAGGCACTTTACTTGGAAACACCATATATTTT.

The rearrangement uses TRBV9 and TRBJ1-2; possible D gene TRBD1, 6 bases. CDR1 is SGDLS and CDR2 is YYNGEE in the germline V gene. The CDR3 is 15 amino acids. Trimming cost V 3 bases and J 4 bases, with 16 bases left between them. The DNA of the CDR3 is TGTGCCAGCAGCGCCCTGACAGGAACGGGCTATGGCTACACCTTC. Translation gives CASSALTGTGYGYTF. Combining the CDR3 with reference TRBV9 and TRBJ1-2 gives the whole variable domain DSGVTQTPKHLITATGQRVTLRCSPRSGDLSVYWYQQSLDQGLQFLIQYYNGEERAKGNILERFSAQQFPDLHSELNLSSLELGDSALYFCASSALTGTGYGYTFGSGTRLTVV.

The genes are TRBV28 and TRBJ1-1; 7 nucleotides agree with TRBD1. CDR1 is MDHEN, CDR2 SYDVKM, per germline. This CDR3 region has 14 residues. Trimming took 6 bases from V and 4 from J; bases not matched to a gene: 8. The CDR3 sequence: CASSIDRAVTEAFF. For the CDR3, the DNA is TGTGCCAGCAGCATCGACAGGGCCGTCACTGAAGCTTTCTTT.

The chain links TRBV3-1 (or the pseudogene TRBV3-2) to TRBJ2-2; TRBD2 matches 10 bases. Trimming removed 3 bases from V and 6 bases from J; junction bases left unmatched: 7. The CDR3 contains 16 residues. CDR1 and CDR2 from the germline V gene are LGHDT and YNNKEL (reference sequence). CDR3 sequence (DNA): TGTGCCAGCAGCCACCTCAGGACTAGCGGCGCCGGGGAGCTGTTTTTT. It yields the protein CASSHLRTSGAGELFF.

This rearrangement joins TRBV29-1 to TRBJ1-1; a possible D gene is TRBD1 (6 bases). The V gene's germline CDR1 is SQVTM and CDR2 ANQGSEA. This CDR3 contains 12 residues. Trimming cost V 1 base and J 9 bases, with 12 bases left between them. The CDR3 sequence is CSVEGPGGQAFF. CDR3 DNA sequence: TGCAGCGTTGAAGGACCCGGGGGGCAAGCTTTCTTT.

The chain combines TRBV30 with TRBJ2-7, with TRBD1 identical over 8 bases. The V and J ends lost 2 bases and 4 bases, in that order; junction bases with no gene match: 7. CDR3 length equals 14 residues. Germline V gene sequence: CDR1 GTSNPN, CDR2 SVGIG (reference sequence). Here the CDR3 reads CAWSIGQGDYEQYF. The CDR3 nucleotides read TGTGCCTGGAGTATCGGACAGGGTGATTACGAGCAGTACTTC.

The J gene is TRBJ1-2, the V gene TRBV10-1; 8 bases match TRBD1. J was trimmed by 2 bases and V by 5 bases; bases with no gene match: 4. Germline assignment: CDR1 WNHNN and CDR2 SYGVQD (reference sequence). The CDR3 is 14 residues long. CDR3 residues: CASSPDRVNYGYTF. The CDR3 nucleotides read TGCGCCAGCAGTCCGGACAGGGTCAACTATGGCTACACCTTC.

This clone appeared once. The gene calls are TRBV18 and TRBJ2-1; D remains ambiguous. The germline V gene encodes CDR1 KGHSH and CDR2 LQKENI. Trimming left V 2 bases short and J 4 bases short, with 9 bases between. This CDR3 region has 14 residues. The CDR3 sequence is CASSPAAAYNEQFF. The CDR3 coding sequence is TGTGCCAGCTCACCAGCGGCTGCTTACAATGAGCAGTTCTTC.